These 24 T cell receptor beta chains share one sample of origin, sequenced in a study of T cell repertoires in cytomegalovirus infection. What these receptors recognize is not known. MiXCR, applied by TCRdb to the reads, yields one record per CDR3 protein. Of tens of thousands of distinct CDR3 sequences in the sample, around 20% were seen once. This sample comprised CD8+ T cells from cultured PBMCs, obtained from culture after CMV antigen stimulation. The origin of the receptors is a human donor in good health (CMV status not recorded). Some clones in this sample may be carry-over from other donors' samples.

The genes are TRBV4-3 and TRBJ2-3; 9 bases are a match to TRBD2. The CDR3 covers 16 residues. Per germline, CDR1 LGHNA and CDR2 YSLEER. V was pared by 0 bases and J by 1 base, with 2 bases of the junction left unmatched. CDR3 in DNA: TGCGCCAGCAGCCAAGAAGCGGGGGGTCGCACAGATACGCAGTATTTT. Translated, it gives CASSQEAGGRTDTQYF.

This clonotype was seen a few times. J is TRBJ1-4 and V is TRBV6-6, with D hard to call. The CDR3 sequence is 14 residues long. Germline V lookup: CDR1 MNHNY, CDR2 SVGAGI (reference sequence). V lost 3 bases, J lost 1 base, and 6 bases lay in between. The CDR3 is CASSYRGTNEKLFF. The CDR3 coding sequence is TGTGCCAGCAGTTATCGGGGAACTAATGAAAAACTGTTTTTT.

The chain recombines TRBV6-5 with TRBJ2-1; D may be TRBD2 (5 bases). From germline, CDR1 is MNHEY and CDR2 SVGAGI. There are 13 residues in the CDR3. V was trimmed by 6 bases and J by 4 bases, leaving 10 bases between them. Written as DNA, the CDR3 is TGTGCCAGCAGCTGGACTGGTTACAATGAGCAGTTCTTC. The encoded protein is CASSWTGYNEQFF.

The rearrangement joins TRBV12-3 or TRBV12-4 to TRBJ2-2, with a tentative D call TRBD2 (5 bases). Trimming stripped 5 bases from V and 5 bases from J, with 9 bases between. The CDR3 is 13 residues long. CDR3 coding DNA: TGTGCCAGCAGTCCCGGGGAGACCGGGGAGCTGTTTTTT. The encoded protein is CASSPGETGELFF.

This clonotype was detected only a few times. The V call is TRBV12-3 or TRBV12-4, the J call TRBJ2-3, with D unresolved. The CDR3 extends over 13 amino acids. V was trimmed by 5 bases and J by 0 bases, leaving 6 bases between them. The CDR3 DNA is TGTGCCAGCAGTCCCCCTAGCACAGATACGCAGTATTTT. Its protein product is CASSPPSTDTQYF.

This chain connects TRBV7-9 to TRBJ2-5; D might be TRBD1 (6 bases). The germline V and J ends were trimmed by 5 bases and 4 bases, with 11 bases remaining between them. CDR1 is SEHNR and CDR2 is FQNEAQ in the germline V gene (reference sequence). The CDR3 totals 13 residues. The CDR3 here is CASSAQGPETQYF. The CDR3 region has the DNA TGTGCCAGCAGCGCCCAGGGGCCAGAGACCCAGTACTTC. The entire variable domain, with the rest obtained from reference TRBV7-9 and TRBJ2-5, is as follows: DTGVSQNPRHKITKRGQNVTFRCDPISEHNRLYWYRQTLGQGPEFLTYFQNEAQLEKSRLLSDRFSAERPKGSFSTLEIQRTEQGDSAMYLCASSAQGPETQYFGPGTRLLVL.

There are many counts of this clonotype. The chain is built from TRBV7-8 and TRBJ2-7, with 7 bases fitting TRBD1. J lost 0 bases, V lost 6 bases, and 5 bases had no gene match. The CDR3 is made up of 14 amino acids. The germline V gene has CDR1 SGHVS and CDR2 FQNEAQ. The CDR3, as DNA: TGTGCCAGCAGGGGACGGGACAGCTCCTACGAGCAGTACTTC. Translated, it gives CASRGRDSSYEQYF.

This clonotype was picked up a small number of times. The chain combines TRBV10-3 with TRBJ2-7, with 7 bases identical to TRBD2. This CDR3 is 11 amino acids long. Looked up from germline, CDR1 is ENHRY and CDR2 is SYGVKD. J lost 5 bases, V lost 10 bases, and 5 bases had no gene match. CDR3: CASLSGDEQYF. The CDR3 DNA is TGTGCCAGCCTAAGCGGGGACGAGCAGTACTTC.

In its sample, this clonotype was seen a few times. This chain uses TRBV7-9 with TRBJ2-2; a weak D match, TRBD1 (6 bases). This CDR3 has 16 residues. V was shortened by 4 bases and J by 2 bases, with 14 bases between the two germline ends. Germline CDR1 SEHNR, CDR2 FQNEAQ (reference sequence). CDR3 DNA: TGTGCCAGCAGCTCCCATCGGGACACCAACACCGGGGAGCTGTTTTTT. It codes for CASSSHRDTNTGELFF.

The chain is built from TRBV7-2 and TRBJ2-7; 11 nucleotides match TRBD2. Trimming cost V 6 bases and J 2 bases; bases outside gene matches: 6. Germline CDR1 reads SGHTA; CDR2 reads FQGNSA. The CDR3 length is 15 residues. The DNA for the CDR3 is TGTGCCAGCAGTTCTAGCGGGGGGCTCGCCTACGAGCAGTACTTC. It yields the protein CASSSSGGLAYEQYF.

This clonotype showed up many times. The V and J genes are TRBV12-3 or TRBV12-4 and TRBJ1-3, with D uncertain. V was cut by 2 bases and J by 3 bases, with 2 bases left in between. The CDR3 totals 12 residues. The CDR3 DNA follows: TGTGCCAGCAGTTTAAATGGAAACACCATATATTTT. This translates into CASSLNGNTIYF.

This clonotype occurred a few times. The chain uses TRBV7-2 and TRBJ1-1; the D gene is possibly TRBD1 (6 bases). The V end lost 5 bases, the J end lost 3 bases, and 13 bases lay between the germline ends. The CDR3 runs 14 residues. CDR1 is SGHTA and CDR2 is FQGNSA in the germline V gene. CDR3 DNA: TGTGCCAGCAGCCGGACAGTCCGGGACACTGAAGCTTTCTTT. Translation gives CASSRTVRDTEAFF. The full variable domain, with the rest looked up from reference TRBV7-2 and TRBJ1-1, is GAGVSQSPSNKVTEKGKDVELRCDPISGHTALYWYRQSLGQGLEFLIYFQGNSAPDKSGLPSDRFSAERTGGSVSTLTIQRTQQEDSAVYLCASSRTVRDTEAFFGQGTRLTVV.

This clonotype was detected a few times. The V gene is TRBV28, the J gene TRBJ1-5; no clear D gene. V lost 6 bases and J lost 5, with 17 bases in between. Germline loops: CDR1 MDHEN, CDR2 SYDVKM. CDR3 length equals 15 residues. CDR3 amino acids: CASSRNGAWDQPQHF. CDR3 DNA sequence: TGTGCCAGCAGCCGAAATGGAGCGTGGGATCAGCCCCAGCATTTT.

This clonotype was seen a handful of times. The chain links TRBV7-9 to TRBJ2-7; D might be TRBD2 (5 bases). Germline V lookup: CDR1 SEHNR, CDR2 FQNEAQ (reference sequence). The V gene lost 4 bases and the J gene lost 6 bases, with 34 bases spanning the gap. The CDR3 length is 20 residues. The CDR3, as DNA: TGTGCCAGCAGCTCCCCCATCGTATCCATTTCTAACGACCGGGCGGGCGAGCAGTACTTC. Translation: CASSSPIVSISNDRAGEQYF.

In its sample, this clonotype was seen a few times. V is TRBV7-8 and J is TRBJ1-4; 7 bases fit TRBD1. The V gene's germline CDR1 is SGHVS and CDR2 FQNEAQ. The CDR3 extends over 16 amino acids. J lost 0 bases, V lost 2 bases, and 3 bases had no gene match. CDR3 sequence (DNA): TGTGCCAGCAGCTTACCCAGGGGGACAACTAATGAAAAACTGTTTTTT. Protein sequence: CASSLPRGTTNEKLFF.

The genes are TRBV7-6 and TRBJ2-7; no clear D. Between the trimmed V and J ends, which lost 3 bases and 5 bases, there was a span of 29 bases. Per the germline V gene, CDR1 is SGHVS and CDR2 is FNYEAQ. The CDR3 runs 19 residues. The CDR3 here is CASSLEPRKDPIRFDEQYF. CDR3 nucleotide sequence: TGTGCCAGCAGCTTGGAACCCAGGAAGGACCCGATAAGGTTTGACGAGCAGTACTTC.

The gene calls are TRBV11-2 and TRBJ1-2, with TRBD1 identical over 7 bases. J lost 2 bases, V lost 2 bases, and 29 bases had no gene match. Per germline, CDR1 SGHAT and CDR2 FQNNGV. The CDR3 sequence is 23 residues long. The CDR3 region is CASSLFEPLGQPKNRGMNYGYTF. Here the CDR3 DNA reads TGTGCCAGCAGCTTATTTGAACCGCTGGGACAGCCCAAAAACCGCGGGATGAACTATGGCTACACCTTC. Full variable domain (rest looked up from reference TRBV11-2 and TRBJ1-2): EAGVAQSPRYKIIEKRQSVAFWCNPISGHATLYWYQQILGQGPKLLIQFQNNGVVDDSQLPKDRFSAERLKGVDSTLKIQPAKLEDSAVYLCASSLFEPLGQPKNRGMNYGYTFGSGTRLTVV.

J is TRBJ2-5 and V is TRBV11-2, with TRBD2 matching over 7 bases. Germline V gene lookup returns CDR1 SGHAT and CDR2 FQNNGV. The CDR3 contains 17 residues. J gave up 2 bases and V 5 bases, and 14 bases lay outside the gene matches. In DNA, the CDR3 is TGTGCCAGCAGCCCTCCCCCATGGCGGGAGCTTCAAGAGACCCAGTACTTC. Translation: CASSPPPWRELQETQYF.

Note on this clonotype: Just one base apart from a much larger clone, this may be a read error. The chain joins TRBV11-2 to TRBJ2-7; D may be TRBD1 or TRBD2 (5 bases each). The CDR3 runs to 15 residues. Germline V gene sequence: CDR1 SGHAT, CDR2 FQNNGV. CDR3 in amino acids: CANSFPGTASYEQYF. The CDR3 DNA follows: TGTGCCAACAGCTTCCCCGGGACGGCATCCTACGAGCAGTACTTC.

The genes are TRBV12-3 or TRBV12-4 and TRBJ1-1; D might be TRBD1 (5 bases). This CDR3 has 16 amino acids. V gave up 5 bases and J gave up 1 base, with 17 bases separating them. The CDR3: CASSPRQKGKNTEAFF. CDR3 nucleotides: TGTGCCAGCAGTCCTCGACAGAAAGGGAAGAACACTGAAGCTTTCTTT.

In its sample, this clonotype was seen a few times. The V call is TRBV12-3 or TRBV12-4, the J call TRBJ2-3; D is uncertain. Trimming shortened V by 0 bases and J by 4 bases, and 11 bases separated the two germline ends. The CDR3 runs 15 residues. CDR3 residues: CASSLAHEISDTQYF. DNA for the CDR3: TGTGCCAGCAGTTTAGCGCACGAGATTTCAGATACGCAGTATTTT.

J is TRBJ2-1 and V is TRBV10-2; 8 nucleotides align to TRBD1. J lost 4 bases, V lost 4 bases, and 6 bases had no gene match. Germline CDR1 WSHSY, CDR2 SAAADI. The CDR3 has 15 amino acids. CDR3 loop: CASSAWTGFYNEQFF. Here the CDR3 DNA reads TGCGCCAGCAGTGCCTGGACAGGGTTTTACAATGAGCAGTTCTTC.

The chain joins TRBV11-1 to TRBJ2-7, with 8 bases matching TRBD2. CDR3 length: 14 amino acids. The V gene's germline CDR1 is SGHAT and CDR2 FQDESV (reference sequence). After removal of 1 base from V and 6 bases from J, the junction contained 5 bases not matched to a gene. CDR3 sequence reads: CASSLGGLAGEQYF. Here the CDR3 DNA reads TGTGCCAGCAGCTTAGGAGGTCTAGCGGGCGAGCAGTACTTC. Drawing the rest from reference TRBV11-1 and TRBJ2-7, the complete variable domain is EAEVAQSPRYKITEKSQAVAFWCDPISGHATLYWYRQILGQGPELLVQFQDESVVDDSQLPKDRFSAERLKGVDSTLKIQPAELGDSAMYLCASSLGGLAGEQYFGPGTRLTVT.

The chain recombines TRBV27 with TRBJ1-1; D not certain. The CDR3 totals 14 residues. Looked up from germline, CDR1 is MNHEY and CDR2 is SMNVEV (reference sequence). V lost 4 bases and J lost 6, with 15 bases in between. CDR3 amino acids: CASSYRWGVAEAFF. In nucleotides, the CDR3 is TGTGCCAGCAGTTACCGCTGGGGTGTAGCTGAAGCTTTCTTT.